This TCR beta chain derives from a study of blood T cell repertoires in COVID-19. TCRdb keeps only in-frame clones here, not all; method: immunoSEQ multiplex PCR. The sample lists 190,000 or so clones; around 83% were seen once. The germline V and J ends were trimmed by 7 bases and 4 bases, with 7 bases remaining between them. The CDR3 spans 12 residues. Germline V lookup: CDR1 KGHDR, CDR2 SFDVKD. With respect to this clone: Other DNA sequences in the same sample also yield this CDR3.

This chain joins TRBV24-1 and TRBJ2-1, with a possible D match to TRBD2 (6 bases). The receptor comes from a woman between 25 and 40 years old with active or convalescent COVID-19. Sequenced: peripheral blood. The CDR3 DNA is TGTGCCACCAGCGGGGGATACAATGAGCAGTTCTTC. This translates into CATSGGYNEQFF.